This T cell receptor beta chain stems from a study of T cell repertoires in cytomegalovirus infection. Across the study: CMV epitopes that were recently identified and HLA-C-restricted were used alongside well-studied HLA-B-restricted ones. Evidence of both CMV infection and a matching HLA type came from public TCR beta signatures.

One entry per CDR3 protein results from TCRdb running MiXCR on the reads. The data hold some 920,000 distinct CDR3 sequences, with 31% observed a single time. Broader study findings: Summed frequency of public TCR beta families distinguished CMV carriers with the relevant HLA. Predominance within the ex vivo response was attributable to HLA-C-restricted CMV-specific TCR beta clonotypes.

This clonotype has only a few counts. Its specificity is unknown. Material: cultured CD8+ T cells from PBMCs, obtained from culture after CMV antigen stimulation. This clonotype was obtained from a human donor in good health (CMV status not recorded). Some clones in this sample may be carry-over from other donors' samples.

The CDR3 nucleotides read TGTGCCAGCAGCTCTGGCGTACAGGGGAGTGGTGAGCAGTACGTC. Its protein is CASSSGVQGSGEQYV. The rearrangement links TRBV5-4 to TRBJ2-7, with 7 bases lining up with TRBD1. This CDR3 is built from 15 residues. J lost 7 bases, V lost 3 bases, and 13 bases had no gene match. The V gene's germline CDR1 is SGHNT and CDR2 YYREEE (reference sequence).